The sequence of this T cell receptor beta chain was determined in a study of cytomegalovirus exposure and HLA in healthy donors. The count of this clone is one. CDR1 and CDR2 from the germline V gene are LNHDA and SQIVND (reference sequence). This CDR3 region has 16 residues. Trimming removed 5 bases from V and 2 bases from J, with 18 bases in between. Amplification used 60 Vbeta primers and 13 Jbeta primers. Generated by immunoSEQ multiplex PCR, the TCRdb table keeps only in-frame clones and is missing some. The repertoire holds some 190,000 clones, with roughly 75% as singletons. The chain couples TRBV19 to TRBJ1-1; D remains unclear. This clonotype was obtained from a woman in her twenties or thirties in good health and CMV-seronegative. Sequenced material: PBMCs. In nucleotides, the CDR3 is TGTGCCAGTAGTCCATCTCAGGAACAAGTCAACACTGAAGCTTTCTTT. As protein: CASSPSQEQVNTEAFF.